What follows are 9 T cell receptor beta chains derived from one specimen sequenced in a study of cytomegalovirus exposure and HLA in healthy donors. PCR primers comprised 60 Vbeta and 13 Jbeta primers. Only in-frame clones appear in the TCRdb table, and some are missing; sequencing was by immunoSEQ multiplex PCR. This table has 65,000 to 95,000 clones, roughly 71% appearing once. The sequencing input was PBMCs. These receptors were collected from a man in his sixties or seventies in good health and CMV-seronegative.

The chain recombines TRBV14 with TRBJ1-2, with 9 bases that match TRBD1. V was clipped by 5 bases and J by 8 bases; unmatched bases: 9. This CDR3 spans 14 amino acids. Germline V gene sequence: CDR1 SGHDN, CDR2 FVKESK. CDR3 in amino acids: CASSSQGAEFGYTF. CDR3 nucleotides: TGTGCCAGCAGCTCACAGGGGGCAGAGTTCGGCTACACCTTC.

This chain connects TRBV12-5 to TRBJ2-7, with 8 bases lining up with TRBD1. V dropped 1 base and J dropped 3; count of bases not matched to a gene: 8. Germline lookup yields CDR1 LGHNT and CDR2 FRNRAP. The CDR3 contains 16 residues. CDR3 in amino acids: CASGLDRGTGDYEQYF. DNA of the CDR3: TGTGCTAGTGGTTTGGATCGTGGGACAGGAGACTACGAGCAGTACTTC.

The CDR3 sequence: CASSPDRGAVTGELFF. CDR3 DNA sequence: TGTGCCAGCTCACCGGACAGGGGGGCGGTCACCGGGGAGCTGTTTTTT. The chain links TRBV18 to TRBJ2-2, with 10 bases identical to TRBD1. V was pared by 3 bases and J by 4 bases, with 5 bases of the junction left unmatched. Germline V gene sequence: CDR1 KGHSH, CDR2 LQKENI. CDR3 length: 16 residues.

The V and J genes are TRBV7-6 and TRBJ2-1; D is perhaps TRBD1 (5 bases). Trimming took off 1 base at V and 0 bases at J, with 10 bases between the two ends. The CDR3 is 16 amino acids. CDR1 is SGHVS, CDR2 FNYEAQ, per germline. CDR3 amino acids: CASSLVSRVSYNEQFF. The CDR3, as DNA: TGTGCCAGCAGCTTAGTTAGCAGGGTCTCCTACAATGAGCAGTTCTTC.

The J gene is TRBJ2-5, the V gene TRBV10-3, with 7 bases that match TRBD1. Trimming cost V 6 bases and J 1 base; bases outside gene matches: 2. The CDR3 runs to 13 residues. Germline values: CDR1 ENHRY, CDR2 SYGVKD. CDR3 DNA sequence: TGTGCCATCAGCAGGGACAGCCAAGAGACCCAGTACTTC. It yields the protein CAISRDSQETQYF.

This clone was observed a few times. The chain has TRBV5-5 and TRBJ1-3, with TRBD1 matching over 10 bases. Germline values: CDR1 SGHKS, CDR2 YYEKEE (reference sequence). This CDR3 has 16 amino acids. V shed 7 bases and J 0 bases; nucleotides not matched to a gene: 7. The CDR3: CASGTGERGSGNTIYF. The CDR3 DNA reads as TGTGCCAGCGGGACAGGGGAGAGGGGCTCTGGAAACACCATATATTTT.

CDR3: CASSSSTSAEQYF. The CDR3 DNA reads TGTGCCAGCAGCTCCTCGACTAGCGCCGAGCAGTACTTC. V is TRBV7-2 and J is TRBJ2-7; 8 nucleotides agree with TRBD2. Trimming took 4 bases from V and 6 from J; bases not matched to a gene: 5. The CDR3 runs 13 residues. Per the germline V gene, CDR1 is SGHTA and CDR2 is FQGNSA.

The rearrangement uses TRBV18 and TRBJ2-5, with TRBD1 identical over 8 bases. The CDR3 extends over 16 amino acids. V was pared by 2 bases and J by 2 bases, with 7 bases of the junction left unmatched. Germline V gene data show CDR1 as KGHSH and CDR2 as LQKENI. The CDR3 DNA reads as TGTGCCAGCTCACCAACCAGACAGGGGAATCAAGAGACCCAGTACTTC. This encodes CASSPTRQGNQETQYF.

A few counts support this clone. The chain uses TRBV7-6 and TRBJ2-3, with TRBD2 matching 8 bases. Losses at the gene ends were 1 base for V and 5 bases for J; bases not matched to a gene: 5. The CDR3 has 15 amino acids. Germline assignment: CDR1 SGHVS and CDR2 FNYEAQ. The CDR3 nucleotides are TGTGCCAGCAGCTTAGGAGCGGGGGCCCAAGATACGCAGTATTTT. Translation: CASSLGAGAQDTQYF.